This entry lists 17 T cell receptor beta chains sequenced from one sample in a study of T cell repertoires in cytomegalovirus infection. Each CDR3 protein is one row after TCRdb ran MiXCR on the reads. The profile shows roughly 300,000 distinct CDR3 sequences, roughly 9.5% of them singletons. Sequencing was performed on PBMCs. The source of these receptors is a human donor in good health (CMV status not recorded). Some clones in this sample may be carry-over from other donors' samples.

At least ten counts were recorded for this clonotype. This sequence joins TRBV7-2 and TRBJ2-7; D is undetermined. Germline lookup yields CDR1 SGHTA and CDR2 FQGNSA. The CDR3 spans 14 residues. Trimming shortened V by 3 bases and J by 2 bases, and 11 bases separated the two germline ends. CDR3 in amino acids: CASSLEAPTYEQYF. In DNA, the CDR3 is TGTGCCAGCAGCTTGGAAGCGCCTACCTACGAGCAGTACTTC.

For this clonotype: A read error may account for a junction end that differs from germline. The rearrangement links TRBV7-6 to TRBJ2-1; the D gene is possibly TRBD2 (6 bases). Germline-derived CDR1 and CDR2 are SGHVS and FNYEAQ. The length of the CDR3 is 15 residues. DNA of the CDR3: TGTGCCAGCAGCTTAGATGGGGGGAGCGGCAATGAGCAGCTCTTC. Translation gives CASSLDGGSGNEQLF. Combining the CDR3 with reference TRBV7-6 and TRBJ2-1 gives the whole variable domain GAGVSQSPRYKVTKRGQDVALRCDPISGHVSLYWYRQALGQGPEFLTYFNYEAQQDKSGLPNDRFSAERPEGSISTLTIQRTEQRDSAMYRCASSLDGGSGNEQLFGPGTRLTVL.

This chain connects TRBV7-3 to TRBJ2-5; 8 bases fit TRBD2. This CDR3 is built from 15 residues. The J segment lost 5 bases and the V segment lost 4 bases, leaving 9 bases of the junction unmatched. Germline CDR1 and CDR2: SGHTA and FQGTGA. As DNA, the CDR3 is TGTGCCAGCAGCTCGGCCTTAGCGGGGAAGGAGACCCAGTACTTC. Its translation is CASSSALAGKETQYF.

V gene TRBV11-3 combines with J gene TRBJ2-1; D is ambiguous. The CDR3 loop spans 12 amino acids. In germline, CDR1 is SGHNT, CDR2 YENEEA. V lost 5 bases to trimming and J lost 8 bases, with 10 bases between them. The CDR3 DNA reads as TGTGCCAGCAGCCTGACTGGCGATGAGCAGTTCTTC. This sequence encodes CASSLTGDEQFF.

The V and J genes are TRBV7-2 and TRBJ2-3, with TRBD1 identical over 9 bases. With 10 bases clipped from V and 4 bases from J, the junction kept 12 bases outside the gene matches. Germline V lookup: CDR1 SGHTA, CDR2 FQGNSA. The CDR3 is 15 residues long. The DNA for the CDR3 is TGTGCCATACGGCCCACAGGGGGCGCAGCAGATACGCAGTATTTT. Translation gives CAIRPTGGAADTQYF.

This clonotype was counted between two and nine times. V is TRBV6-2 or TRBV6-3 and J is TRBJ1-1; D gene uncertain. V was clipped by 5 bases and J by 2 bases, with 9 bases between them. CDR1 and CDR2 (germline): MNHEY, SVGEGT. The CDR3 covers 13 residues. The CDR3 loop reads CASSIGENTEAFF. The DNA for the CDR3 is TGTGCCAGCAGTATCGGGGAAAACACTGAAGCTTTCTTT.

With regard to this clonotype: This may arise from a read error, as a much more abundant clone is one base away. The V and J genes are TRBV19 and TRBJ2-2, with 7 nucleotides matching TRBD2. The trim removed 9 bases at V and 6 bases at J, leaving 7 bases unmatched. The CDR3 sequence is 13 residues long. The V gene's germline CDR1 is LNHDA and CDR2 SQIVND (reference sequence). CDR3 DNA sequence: TGTGCCAGCCGAAGGAGCGGGGCCGGGGAGCTGTTTTTT. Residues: CASRRSGAGELFF.

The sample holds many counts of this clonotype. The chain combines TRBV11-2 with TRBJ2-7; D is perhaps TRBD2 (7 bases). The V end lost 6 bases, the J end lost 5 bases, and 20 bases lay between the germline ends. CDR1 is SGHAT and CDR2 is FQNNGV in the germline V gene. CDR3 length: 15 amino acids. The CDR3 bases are TGTGCCAGCAGTTCGTGGGGGGGCACGATAAACGAGCAGTACTTC. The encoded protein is CASSSWGGTINEQYF.

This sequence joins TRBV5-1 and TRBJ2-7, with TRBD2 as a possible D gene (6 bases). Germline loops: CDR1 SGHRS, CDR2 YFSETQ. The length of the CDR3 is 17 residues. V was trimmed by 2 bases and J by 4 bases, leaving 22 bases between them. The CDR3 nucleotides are TGCGCCAGCAGCTTTGGGACTCCCCTAACGGGGGTTTACGAGCAGTACTTC. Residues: CASSFGTPLTGVYEQYF.

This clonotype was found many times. CDR3 loop: CASDLTGKPTRTNYGYTF. The CDR3 DNA is TGTGCCAGCGACCTCACGGGCAAACCGACACGCACTAACTATGGCTACACCTTC. The chain carries TRBV7-6 and TRBJ1-2; D ambiguous. The CDR3 contains 18 residues. Germline loops: CDR1 SGHVS, CDR2 FNYEAQ. V was pared by 8 bases and J by 0 bases, with 25 bases between.

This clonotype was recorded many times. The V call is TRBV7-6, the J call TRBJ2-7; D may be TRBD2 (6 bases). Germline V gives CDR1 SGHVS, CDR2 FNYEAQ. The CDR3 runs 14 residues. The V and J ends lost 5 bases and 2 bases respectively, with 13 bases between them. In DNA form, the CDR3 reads TGTGCCAGCAGCCAACTAGCTTTAACCTACGAGCAGTACTTC. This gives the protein CASSQLALTYEQYF.

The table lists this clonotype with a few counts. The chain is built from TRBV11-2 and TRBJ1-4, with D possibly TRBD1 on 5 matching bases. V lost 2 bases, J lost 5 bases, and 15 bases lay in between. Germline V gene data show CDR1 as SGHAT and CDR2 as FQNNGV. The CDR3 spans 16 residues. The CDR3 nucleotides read TGTGCCAGCAGCTTATCCCGCAGGGCCTTAAATGAAAAACTGTTTTTT. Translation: CASSLSRRALNEKLFF.

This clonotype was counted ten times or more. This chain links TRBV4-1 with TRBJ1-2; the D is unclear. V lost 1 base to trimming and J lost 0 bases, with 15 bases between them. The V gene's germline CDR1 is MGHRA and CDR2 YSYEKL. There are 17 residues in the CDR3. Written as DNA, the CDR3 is TGCGCCAGCAGCCAAGGAATCAAGGCAGGCGCTAACTATGGCTACACCTTC. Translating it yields CASSQGIKAGANYGYTF.

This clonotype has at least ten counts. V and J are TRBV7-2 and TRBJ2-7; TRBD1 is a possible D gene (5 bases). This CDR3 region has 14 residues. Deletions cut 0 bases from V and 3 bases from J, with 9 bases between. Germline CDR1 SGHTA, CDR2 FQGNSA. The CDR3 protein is CASSLAGPNYEQYF. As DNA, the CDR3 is TGTGCCAGCAGCTTAGCGGGGCCAAACTACGAGCAGTACTTC. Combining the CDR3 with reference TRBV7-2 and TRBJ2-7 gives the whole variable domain GAGVSQSPSNKVTEKGKDVELRCDPISGHTALYWYRQSLGQGLEFLIYFQGNSAPDKSGLPSDRFSAERTGGSVSTLTIQRTQQEDSAVYLCASSLAGPNYEQYFGPGTRLTVT.

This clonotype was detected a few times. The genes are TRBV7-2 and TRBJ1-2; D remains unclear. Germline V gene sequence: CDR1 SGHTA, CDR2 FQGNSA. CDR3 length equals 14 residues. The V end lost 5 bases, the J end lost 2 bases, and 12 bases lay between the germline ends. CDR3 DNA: TGTGCCAGCAGCCCCACGATGCAGAACTATGGCTACACCTTC. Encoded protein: CASSPTMQNYGYTF.

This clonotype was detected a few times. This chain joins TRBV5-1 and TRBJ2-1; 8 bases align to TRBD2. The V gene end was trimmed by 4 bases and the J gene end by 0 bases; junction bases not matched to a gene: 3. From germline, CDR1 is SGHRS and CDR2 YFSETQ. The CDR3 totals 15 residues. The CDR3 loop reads CASSHGLASYNEQFF. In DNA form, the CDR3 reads TGCGCCAGCAGCCACGGACTAGCCTCCTACAATGAGCAGTTCTTC. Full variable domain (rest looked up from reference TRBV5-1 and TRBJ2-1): KAGVTQTPRYLIKTRGQQVTLSCSPISGHRSVSWYQQTPGQGLQFLFEYFSETQRNKGNFPGRFSGRQFSNSRSEMNVSTLELGDSALYLCASSHGLASYNEQFFGPGTRLTVL.

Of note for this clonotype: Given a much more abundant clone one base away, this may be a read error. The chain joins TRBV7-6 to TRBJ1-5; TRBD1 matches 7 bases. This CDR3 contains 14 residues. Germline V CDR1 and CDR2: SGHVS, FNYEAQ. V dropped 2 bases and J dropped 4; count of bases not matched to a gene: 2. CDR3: CASSLPGGNQPQHF. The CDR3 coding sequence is TGTGCCAGCAGCTTACCAGGGGGTAATCAGCCCCAGCATTTT.